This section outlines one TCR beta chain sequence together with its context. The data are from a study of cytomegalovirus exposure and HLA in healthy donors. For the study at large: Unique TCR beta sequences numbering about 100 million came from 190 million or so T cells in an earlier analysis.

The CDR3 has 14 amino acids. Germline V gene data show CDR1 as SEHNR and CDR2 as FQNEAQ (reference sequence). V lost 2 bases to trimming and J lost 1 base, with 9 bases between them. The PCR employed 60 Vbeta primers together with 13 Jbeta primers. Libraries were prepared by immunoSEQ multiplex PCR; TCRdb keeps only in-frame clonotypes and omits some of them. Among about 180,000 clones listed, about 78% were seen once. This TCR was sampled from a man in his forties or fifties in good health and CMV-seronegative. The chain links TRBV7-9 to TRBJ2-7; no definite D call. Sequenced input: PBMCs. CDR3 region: CASSLTQVSYEQYF. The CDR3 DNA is TGTGCCAGCAGCTTAACCCAGGTATCCTACGAGCAGTACTTC. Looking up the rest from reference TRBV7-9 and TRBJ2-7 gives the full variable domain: DTGVSQNPRHKITKRGQNVTFRCDPISEHNRLYWYRQTLGQGPEFLTYFQNEAQLEKSRLLSDRFSAERPKGSFSTLEIQRTEQGDSAMYLCASSLTQVSYEQYFGPGTRLTVT.